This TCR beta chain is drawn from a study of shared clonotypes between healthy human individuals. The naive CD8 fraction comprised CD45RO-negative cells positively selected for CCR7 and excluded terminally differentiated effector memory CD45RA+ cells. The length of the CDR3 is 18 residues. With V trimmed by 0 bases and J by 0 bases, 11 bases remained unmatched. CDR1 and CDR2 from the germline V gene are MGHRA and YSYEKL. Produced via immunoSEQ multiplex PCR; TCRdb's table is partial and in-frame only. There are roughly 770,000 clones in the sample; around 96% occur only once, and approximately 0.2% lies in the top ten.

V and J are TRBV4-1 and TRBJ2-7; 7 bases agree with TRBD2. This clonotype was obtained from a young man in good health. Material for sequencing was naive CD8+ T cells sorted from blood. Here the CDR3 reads CASSQDSPSGAHSYEQYF. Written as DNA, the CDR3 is TGCGCCAGCAGCCAAGATTCGCCTAGCGGAGCCCACTCCTACGAGCAGTACTTC.